A single sample is the source of the 5 T cell receptor beta chains below, sequenced in a study of spatial heterogeneity in lung cancer. Whole-study results and caveats: It was found that expanded intratumoral alpha and beta TCR counts tracked tumor mutation counts.

In TCRdb, the 5' RACE reads were re-called with MiXCR into one record per CDR3 protein. The sample lists roughly 5,100 distinct CDR3 sequences; roughly an eighth were seen once. Time point reported: sample taken at primary tumor resection. These receptors have no known antigen. Specimen: lung tumor tissue, collected at surgery. Receptors originate from a male donor with early-stage non-small cell lung cancer.

In its sample, this clonotype was seen many times. A library prepared for alpha chains yielded this beta chain as an off-target read; its size is of little meaning. The gene calls are TRBV7-2 and TRBJ2-7; TRBD1 agrees at 7 bases. The CDR3 sequence is 13 residues long. J was trimmed by 3 bases and V by 4 bases; bases with no gene match: 3. The germline V gene encodes CDR1 SGHTA and CDR2 FQGNSA. CDR3 nucleotides: TGTGCCAGCAGCTGGACAGGACACTACGAGCAGTACTTC. It is translated as CASSWTGHYEQYF.

By its share, this clonotype is medium-sized. For a library built for alpha chains, this beta chain is a stray read; little rests on its size. The chain recombines TRBV6-6 with TRBJ2-4; no clear D gene. With 6 bases removed from V and 2 bases from J, the gap between germline ends came to 11 bases. CDR3 size: 14 residues. Germline V gene sequence: CDR1 MNHNY, CDR2 SVGAGI (reference sequence). The CDR3 DNA follows: TGTGCCAGCAGCCCTCTACTGTCCAAAAACATTCAGTACTTC. Its translation is CASSPLLSKNIQYF.

This clonotype was found many times. This beta chain appears as a stray read in a library generated for alpha chains; its size is not informative. This chain uses TRBV2 with TRBJ1-5, with unresolved D. This CDR3 is 15 amino acids long. Trimming took 8 bases from V and 3 from J, leaving 17 bases between them. CDR1 and CDR2 from the germline V gene are SNHLY and FYNNEI. CDR3 amino acids: CASGGKDGANQPQHF. The CDR3 bases are TGTGCCAGCGGAGGGAAGGACGGAGCCAATCAGCCCCAGCATTTT.

This clonotype is classed as medium-sized. The library was designed around alpha chains, so this beta chain is a stray read whose abundance carries little weight. The V and J genes are TRBV7-2 and TRBJ1-5, with D perhaps TRBD1 (5 bases). V was clipped by 1 base and J by 4 bases, with 11 bases between them. Germline CDR1 reads SGHTA; CDR2 reads FQGNSA. The CDR3 sequence is 15 residues long. CDR3 residues: CASSLERGLNQPQHF. The CDR3 region has the DNA TGTGCCAGCAGCTTAGAGAGGGGTCTAAATCAGCCCCAGCATTTT.

This clonotype showed up many times. As an off-target read in a library built for alpha chains, this beta chain has a frequency of little significance. The CDR3 region is CATSCKPGTGPTYEQYF. For the CDR3, the DNA is TGTGCCACCAGTTGCAAACCCGGGACAGGGCCAACCTACGAGCAGTACTTC. J is TRBJ2-7 and V is TRBV24-1, with TRBD1 matching over 9 bases. Germline CDR1 is KGHDR and CDR2 is SFDVKD. V shed 6 bases and J 2 bases; nucleotides not matched to a gene: 13. CDR3 size: 17 residues.